One T cell receptor (beta chain) is described in this entry. The data derive from a study of blood T cell repertoires in COVID-19. As handled by the study authors: Amplification from reference gene primers served as the basis for estimated nucleated cell counts. Here immunoSEQ multiplex PCR was the method, and the copy in TCRdb shows in-frame clones only, minus some. From that table come the V and J calls and clone size; the DNA was used to work out D and trimming. The data contain 35,000 to 50,000 clones, just over 85% of them singletons. Germline CDR1 is SGHTA and CDR2 is FQGNSA. The CDR3 is 14 residues long. The junction had 8 bases not matched to a gene; V was cut back by 5 bases and J by 5 bases.

The clonotype was recovered from a man in his sixties with active COVID-19. The rearrangement uses TRBV7-2 and TRBJ2-5; 7 bases agree with TRBD1. Source material: peripheral blood. CDR3 nucleotide sequence: TGTGCCAGCAGCACAGACAGGGCCGTGGAGACCCAGTACTTC. It translates to CASSTDRAVETQYF. The full variable domain, with the rest looked up from reference TRBV7-2 and TRBJ2-5, is GAGVSQSPSNKVTEKGKDVELRCDPISGHTALYWYRQSLGQGLEFLIYFQGNSAPDKSGLPSDRFSAERTGGSVSTLTIQRTQQEDSAVYLCASSTDRAVETQYFGPGTRLLVL.